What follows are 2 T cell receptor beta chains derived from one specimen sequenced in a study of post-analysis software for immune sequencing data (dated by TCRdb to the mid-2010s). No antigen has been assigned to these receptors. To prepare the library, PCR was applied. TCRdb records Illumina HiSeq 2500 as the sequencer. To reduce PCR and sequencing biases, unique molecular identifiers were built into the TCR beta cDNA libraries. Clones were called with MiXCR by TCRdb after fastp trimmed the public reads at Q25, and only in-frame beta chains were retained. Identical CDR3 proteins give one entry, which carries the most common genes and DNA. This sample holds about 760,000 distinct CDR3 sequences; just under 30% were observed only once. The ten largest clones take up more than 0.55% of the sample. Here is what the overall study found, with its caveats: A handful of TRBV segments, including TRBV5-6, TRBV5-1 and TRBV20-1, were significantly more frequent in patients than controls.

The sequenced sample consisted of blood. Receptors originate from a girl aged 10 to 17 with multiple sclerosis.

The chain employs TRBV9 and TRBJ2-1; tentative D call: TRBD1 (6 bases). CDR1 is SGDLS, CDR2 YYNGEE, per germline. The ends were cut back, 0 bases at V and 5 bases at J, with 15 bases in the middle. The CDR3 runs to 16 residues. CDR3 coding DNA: TGTGCCAGCAGCGTAGGAGGGGGAACGGGCGACAATGAGCAGTTCTTC. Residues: CASSVGGGTGDNEQFF.

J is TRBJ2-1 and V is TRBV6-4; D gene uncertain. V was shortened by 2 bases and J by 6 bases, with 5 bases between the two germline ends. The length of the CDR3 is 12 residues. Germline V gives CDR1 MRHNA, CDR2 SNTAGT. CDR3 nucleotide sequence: TGTGCCAGCAGTGACGGGCCCAATGAGCAGTTCTTC. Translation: CASSDGPNEQFF.